The next 31 T cell receptor beta chains were all read from a single sample in a study of cytomegalovirus exposure and HLA in healthy donors. With 60 Vbeta and 13 Jbeta primers, the PCR was carried out. Only in-frame clones appear in the TCRdb table, and some are missing; sequencing was by immunoSEQ multiplex PCR. Its table records 35,000 to 45,000 clones. Sequencing input: PBMCs. These receptors were obtained from a male donor in good health and CMV-seronegative.

The chain links TRBV27 to TRBJ1-1, with a tentative D call TRBD1 (5 bases). V lost 2 bases and J lost 5, with 9 bases in between. Germline values: CDR1 MNHEY, CDR2 SMNVEV (reference sequence). This CDR3 has 13 residues. In DNA, the CDR3 is TGTGCCAGCAGTTTACAGGGAAGGACTGAAGCTTTCTTT. Translating it yields CASSLQGRTEAFF.

The chain joins TRBV6-5 to TRBJ1-4; D is unclear. The V gene's germline CDR1 is MNHEY and CDR2 SVGAGI. V lost 2 bases and J 8 bases, leaving 9 bases between the germline ends. The CDR3 has 13 residues. The CDR3 nucleotides are TGTGCCAGCAGTTACAGTCTAGGCGAAAAACTGTTTTTT. The encoded protein is CASSYSLGEKLFF.

This rearrangement joins TRBV25-1 to TRBJ2-3, with D unclear. The germline V gene has CDR1 MGHDK and CDR2 SYGVNS. V lost 2 bases, J lost 6 bases, and 6 bases lay in between. This CDR3 is built from 12 residues. The CDR3: CASSEIMDTQYF. The CDR3 nucleotides are TGTGCCAGCAGTGAAATTATGGATACGCAGTATTTT.

The rearrangement links TRBV6-1 to TRBJ1-1; D uncertain. V was trimmed by 7 bases and J by 3 bases, leaving 18 bases between them. Germline CDR1 MNHNS, CDR2 SASEGT. There are 15 residues in the CDR3. CDR3 DNA: TGTGCCAGCACTTCCCGGCCCCGGGGAGACACTGAAGCTTTCTTT. Its protein product is CASTSRPRGDTEAFF.

The chain recombines TRBV19 with TRBJ2-1; 11 nucleotides agree with TRBD1. CDR3 size: 15 residues. Germline loops: CDR1 LNHDA, CDR2 SQIVND (reference sequence). V dropped 6 bases and J dropped 4; count of bases not matched to a gene: 5. This CDR3 is CASRTGTGGYNEQFF. The DNA for the CDR3 is TGTGCCAGTAGGACCGGGACAGGGGGATACAATGAGCAGTTCTTC.

This chain uses TRBV6-5 with TRBJ2-4; D gene uncertain. Germline assignment: CDR1 MNHEY and CDR2 SVGAGI. The CDR3 totals 12 residues. Between the trimmed V and J ends, which lost 6 bases and 8 bases, there was a span of 11 bases. The CDR3 region is CASRSSADIQYF. The CDR3 bases are TGTGCCAGCAGGTCAAGTGCGGACATTCAGTACTTC.

V gene TRBV7-2 combines with J gene TRBJ2-3, with TRBD2 identical over 10 bases. Unmatched junction bases numbered 10, after V lost 4 bases and J lost 6 bases. Germline CDR1 and CDR2: SGHTA and FQGNSA. This CDR3 contains 16 residues. Here the CDR3 reads CASSSRLWTSGDTQYF. In nucleotides, the CDR3 is TGTGCCAGCAGCTCCAGGTTGTGGACTAGCGGCGATACGCAGTATTTT.

CDR3 protein: CASSRTGGADNEQFF. DNA of the CDR3: TGTGCCAGCAGCCGAACAGGGGGCGCGGACAATGAGCAGTTCTTC. This chain uses TRBV6-5 with TRBJ2-1; 9 bases are shared with TRBD1. Germline V CDR1 and CDR2: MNHEY, SVGAGI. The CDR3 extends over 15 amino acids. Trimming cost V 6 bases and J 5 bases; bases outside gene matches: 8.

The chain recombines TRBV15 with TRBJ2-7, with TRBD2 as a possible D gene (5 bases). Between the trimmed V and J ends, which lost 1 base and 5 bases, there was a span of 21 bases. This CDR3 is built from 17 residues. CDR1 and CDR2 from the germline V gene are LNHNV and YYDKDF (reference sequence). The CDR3 nucleotides read TGTGCCACCAGCAGAGTCCTCTCGGGAAATCTGGAGAACGAGCAGTACTTC. This sequence encodes CATSRVLSGNLENEQYF.

The CDR3 loop reads CASSVGTGTRVADTQYF. CDR3 in DNA: TGTGCCAGCAGCGTAGGGACCGGGACTAGAGTAGCAGATACGCAGTATTTT. The chain employs TRBV9 and TRBJ2-3; TRBD2 matches at 8 bases. Looked up from germline, CDR1 is SGDLS and CDR2 is YYNGEE. V gave up 0 bases and J gave up 4 bases; unmatched junction bases: 10. The length of the CDR3 is 17 residues.

The V call is TRBV10-2, the J call TRBJ2-7; weak D call: TRBD1 (6 bases). Germline V gives CDR1 WSHSY, CDR2 SAAADI. The V and J ends lost 6 bases and 3 bases respectively, with 18 bases between them. The CDR3 loop spans 15 amino acids. The CDR3 here is CASSLDSTIGYEQYF. The CDR3, as DNA: TGCGCCAGCAGCCTGGACAGTACGATTGGCTACGAGCAGTACTTC.

J is TRBJ1-2 and V is TRBV2, with 9 nucleotides matching TRBD1. The V and J ends lost 11 bases and 2 bases, in that order; junction bases with no gene match: 3. CDR3 length: 12 amino acids. The germline CDR1 and CDR2 sequences are SNHLY and FYNNEI. CDR3 DNA sequence: TGTGCCGGAGGACAGGGGAACTATGGCTACACCTTC. This codes for CAGGQGNYGYTF.

The chain uses TRBV28 and TRBJ2-7, with TRBD1 matching over 10 bases. The CDR3 is 17 amino acids. The ends lost 6 bases at V and 6 bases at J; junction bases unmatched: 17. CDR1 and CDR2 (germline): MDHEN, SYDVKM. CDR3 protein: CASRPSLSRDRGVEQYF. DNA for the CDR3: TGTGCCAGCAGACCGAGCCTGAGCCGGGACAGGGGCGTCGAGCAGTACTTC.

The genes are TRBV10-2 and TRBJ2-2, with 8 bases lining up with TRBD1. Germline V gives CDR1 WSHSY, CDR2 SAAADI. The CDR3 has 15 amino acids. V trimming: 6 bases; J trimming: 6 bases; junction bases outside the gene matches: 9. The CDR3 nucleotides are TGCGCCAGCAGGGGAGACAGGGGCGGACCCGGGGAGCTGTTTTTT. Translating gives CASRGDRGGPGELFF.

The J gene is TRBJ2-7, the V gene TRBV6-6; 7 positions match TRBD2. J gave up 3 bases and V 6 bases, and 11 bases lay outside the gene matches. CDR3 length: 15 residues. Germline CDR1 is MNHNY and CDR2 is SVGAGI (reference sequence). CDR3 sequence (DNA): TGTGCCAGCAGCCCGGGGGGTTTGGTGATCTACGAGCAGTACTTC. It translates to CASSPGGLVIYEQYF.

The chain combines TRBV19 with TRBJ2-2; D unresolved. The CDR3 totals 17 residues. The V end lost 8 bases, the J end lost 3 bases, and 22 bases lay between the germline ends. CDR1 and CDR2 (germline): LNHDA, SQIVND (reference sequence). CDR3 protein: CASGNRLTGLDTGELFF. The CDR3 DNA follows: TGTGCCAGTGGCAACCGTTTGACGGGTTTGGACACCGGGGAGCTGTTTTTT.

This chain uses TRBV5-1 with TRBJ1-2, with TRBD1 matching 7 bases. CDR1 and CDR2 (germline): SGHRS, YFSETQ. The CDR3 is 17 amino acids. The V gene end was trimmed by 0 bases and the J gene end by 0 bases; junction bases not matched to a gene: 8. Here the CDR3 DNA reads TGCGCCAGCAGCTTGGACCTCCCGGGACAGCCTAACTATGGCTACACCTTC. Translation: CASSLDLPGQPNYGYTF.

Written as DNA, the CDR3 is TGTGCCAGCAGCCCCAGCGGGGGGGCCTCACATGAGCAGTTCTTC. Translated: CASSPSGGASHEQFF. The rearrangement links TRBV9 to TRBJ2-1, with 10 bases fitting TRBD2. The germline gives CDR1 SGDLS, CDR2 YYNGEE. The CDR3 length is 15 residues. Trimming cost V 4 bases and J 8 bases; bases outside gene matches: 9.

The chain joins TRBV18 to TRBJ2-2; 7 positions agree with TRBD1. The CDR3 sequence is 15 residues long. V dropped 3 bases and J dropped 2; count of bases not matched to a gene: 3. Germline V gene sequence: CDR1 KGHSH, CDR2 LQKENI. The DNA for the CDR3 is TGTGCCAGCTCACCGGGACAGACTAACACCGGGGAGCTGTTTTTT. As protein: CASSPGQTNTGELFF. Combining the CDR3 with reference TRBV18 and TRBJ2-2 gives the whole variable domain NAGVMQNPRHLVRRRGQEARLRCSPMKGHSHVYWYRQLPEEGLKFMVYLQKENIIDESGMPKERFSAEFPKEGPSILRIQQVVRGDSAAYFCASSPGQTNTGELFFGEGSRLTVL.

This chain uses TRBV30 with TRBJ2-5, with D tentatively TRBD2 (7 bases). Between the trimmed V and J ends, which lost 0 bases and 4 bases, there was a span of 9 bases. This CDR3 contains 13 residues. Per the germline V gene, CDR1 is GTSNPN and CDR2 is SVGIG (reference sequence). Here the CDR3 DNA reads TGTGCCTGGAGTGTTCGGGGGGCAGAGACCCAGTACTTC. Protein product: CAWSVRGAETQYF.

The CDR3 region has the DNA TGTGCCAGCAGCTCACGGGACAACATGAACACTGAAGCTTTCTTT. Translated, it gives CASSSRDNMNTEAFF. V gene TRBV6-6 combines with J gene TRBJ1-1, with a tentative D call TRBD1 (6 bases). The CDR3 extends over 15 amino acids. The germline V and J ends were trimmed by 6 bases and 0 bases, with 14 bases remaining between them. The germline CDR1 and CDR2 sequences are MNHNY and SVGAGI (reference sequence).

V is TRBV27 and J is TRBJ2-3, with D perhaps matching TRBD1 (6 bases). V lost 3 bases and J lost 0, with 10 bases in between. CDR3 length equals 15 residues. The germline V gene has CDR1 MNHEY and CDR2 SMNVEV (reference sequence). CDR3 nucleotide sequence: TGTGCCAGCAGTTTGGACAGCACTAGCACAGATACGCAGTATTTT. This gives the protein CASSLDSTSTDTQYF.

The chain joins TRBV14 to TRBJ2-5; D might be TRBD1 (6 bases). Trimming left V 4 bases short and J 4 bases short, with 16 bases between. In germline, CDR1 is SGHDN, CDR2 FVKESK. The CDR3 has 15 residues. In nucleotides, the CDR3 is TGTGCCAGCAGCCTTAACCGCAGGGGTCCAGAGACCCAGTACTTC. Translated: CASSLNRRGPETQYF.

V gene TRBV5-1 combines with J gene TRBJ2-5; maybe TRBD2 (5 bases). V lost 7 bases to trimming and J lost 6 bases, with 7 bases between them. Looked up from germline, CDR1 is SGHRS and CDR2 is YFSETQ. The CDR3 extends over 10 amino acids. CDR3 DNA: TGCGCCAGCCGGGGAAAGACCCAGTACTTC. This translates into CASRGKTQYF.

The chain is built from TRBV7-8 and TRBJ1-5, with D uncertain. CDR3 length: 14 residues. Germline V CDR1 and CDR2: SGHVS, FQNEAQ. Trimming cost V 3 bases and J 10 bases, with 16 bases left between them. The CDR3 nucleotides read TGTGCCAGCAGCTTCCGGGCCGCGGAGGGTCCCCAGCATTTT. Translated, it gives CASSFRAAEGPQHF. The whole variable domain, remainder taken from reference TRBV7-8 and TRBJ1-5, is GAGVSQSPRYKVAKRGQDVALRCDPISGHVSLFWYQQALGQGPEFLTYFQNEAQLDKSGLPSDRFFAERPEGSVSTLKIQRTQQEDSAVYLCASSFRAAEGPQHFGDGTRLSIL.

The chain links TRBV6-1 to TRBJ1-3, with 8 positions matching TRBD1. Germline V gene lookup returns CDR1 MNHNS and CDR2 SASEGT. This CDR3 region has 16 residues. J was trimmed by 7 bases and V by 4 bases; bases with no gene match: 12. This CDR3 reads CASSGRDRLALNTIYF. Written as DNA, the CDR3 is TGTGCCAGCAGTGGTCGGGACAGGCTGGCTTTGAACACCATATATTTT.

The chain couples TRBV28 to TRBJ1-1, with 9 bases identical to TRBD1. The J segment lost 5 bases and the V segment lost 2 bases, leaving 6 bases of the junction unmatched. The CDR3 contains 15 residues. Per germline, CDR1 MDHEN and CDR2 SYDVKM. The CDR3 DNA reads TGTGCCAGCAGTTTACAGACAGGGGGGGTAACTGAAGCTTTCTTT. This translates into CASSLQTGGVTEAFF.

The rearrangement links TRBV5-6 to TRBJ2-1, with D tentatively TRBD2 (6 bases). Germline CDR1 and CDR2: SGHDT and YYEEEE. This CDR3 spans 14 amino acids. Trimming took 0 bases from V and 9 from J, leaving 13 bases between them. The CDR3 DNA is TGTGCCAGCAGCTTGGGATCGGGGGAAGGTGAGCAGTTCTTC. This sequence encodes CASSLGSGEGEQFF.

The chain joins TRBV6-5 to TRBJ1-2; TRBD1 matches at 9 bases. CDR1 is MNHEY and CDR2 is SVGAGI in the germline V gene. The CDR3 extends over 14 amino acids. The junction had 5 bases not matched to a gene; V was cut back by 2 bases and J by 7 bases. For the CDR3, the DNA is TGTGCCAGCAGTTACGACAGGGGGTTAGTTGGCTACACCTTC. Translated, it gives CASSYDRGLVGYTF.

V and J are TRBV9 and TRBJ2-1; a weak D match, TRBD2 (5 bases). The V end was cut by 0 bases, the J end by 6 bases, with 7 bases between. The length of the CDR3 is 13 residues. The germline V gene has CDR1 SGDLS and CDR2 YYNGEE. DNA for the CDR3: TGTGCCAGCAGCGTAGGTGGGAGCAATGAGCAGTTCTTC. It yields the protein CASSVGGSNEQFF.

The rearrangement joins TRBV5-1 to TRBJ1-2; 9 nucleotides line up with TRBD1. The trim removed 4 bases at V and 7 bases at J, leaving 5 bases unmatched. Germline CDR1 is SGHRS and CDR2 is YFSETQ. The CDR3 length is 13 residues. The chain's CDR3 is CASSETGGGGYTF. CDR3 in DNA: TGCGCCAGCAGCGAAACAGGGGGCGGTGGCTACACCTTC.